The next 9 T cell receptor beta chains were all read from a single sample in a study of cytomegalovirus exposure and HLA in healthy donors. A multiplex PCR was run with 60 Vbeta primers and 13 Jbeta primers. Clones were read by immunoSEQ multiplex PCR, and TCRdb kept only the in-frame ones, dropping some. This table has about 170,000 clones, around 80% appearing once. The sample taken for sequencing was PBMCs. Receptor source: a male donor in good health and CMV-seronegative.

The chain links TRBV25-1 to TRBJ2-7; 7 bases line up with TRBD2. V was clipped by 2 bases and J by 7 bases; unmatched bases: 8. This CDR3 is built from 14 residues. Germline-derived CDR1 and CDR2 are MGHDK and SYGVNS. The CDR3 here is CASSEPWGGSEQYF. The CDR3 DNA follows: TGTGCCAGCAGTGAACCTTGGGGGGGAAGTGAGCAGTACTTC.

The CDR3: CASSNRLGLAGPTDTQYF. The CDR3 DNA follows: TGTGCCAGCAGCAACCGGCTGGGACTAGCGGGGCCCACAGATACGCAGTATTTT. The chain combines TRBV4-2 with TRBJ2-3, with 13 bases that match TRBD2. With V trimmed by 5 bases and J by 2 bases, 10 bases remained unmatched. The CDR3 is 18 amino acids. The germline V gene has CDR1 LGHNA and CDR2 YNFKEQ.

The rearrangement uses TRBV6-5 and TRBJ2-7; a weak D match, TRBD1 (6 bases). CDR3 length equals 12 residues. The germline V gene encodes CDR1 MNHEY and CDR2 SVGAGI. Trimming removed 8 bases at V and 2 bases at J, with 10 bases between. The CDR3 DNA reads TGTGCCAGCCGAACAGGGCCCTACGAGCAGTACTTC. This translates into CASRTGPYEQYF.

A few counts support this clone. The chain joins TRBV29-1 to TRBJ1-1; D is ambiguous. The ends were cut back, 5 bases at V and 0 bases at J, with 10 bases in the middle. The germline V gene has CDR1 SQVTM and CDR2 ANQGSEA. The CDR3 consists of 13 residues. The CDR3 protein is CSVRELMNTEAFF. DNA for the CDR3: TGCAGCGTTCGTGAGCTCATGAACACTGAAGCTTTCTTT.

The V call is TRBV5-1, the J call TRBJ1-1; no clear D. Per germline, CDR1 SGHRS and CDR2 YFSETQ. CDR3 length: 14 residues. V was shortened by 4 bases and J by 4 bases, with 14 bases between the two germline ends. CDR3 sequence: CASSAVRVATEAFF. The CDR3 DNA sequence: TGCGCCAGCAGCGCTGTCCGAGTCGCCACTGAAGCTTTCTTT.

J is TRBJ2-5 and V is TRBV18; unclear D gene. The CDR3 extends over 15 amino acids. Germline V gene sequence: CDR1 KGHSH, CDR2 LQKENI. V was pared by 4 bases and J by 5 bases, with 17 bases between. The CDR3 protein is CASSLEFGIEETQYF. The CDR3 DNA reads TGTGCCAGCTCACTCGAGTTTGGTATTGAGGAGACCCAGTACTTC.

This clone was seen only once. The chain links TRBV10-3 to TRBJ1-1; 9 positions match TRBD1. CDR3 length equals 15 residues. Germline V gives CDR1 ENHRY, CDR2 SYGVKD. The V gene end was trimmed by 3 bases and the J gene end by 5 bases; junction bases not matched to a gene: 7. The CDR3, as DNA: TGTGCCATCAGTGACACGGGACAGGGATGGACTGAAGCTTTCTTT. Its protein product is CAISDTGQGWTEAFF.

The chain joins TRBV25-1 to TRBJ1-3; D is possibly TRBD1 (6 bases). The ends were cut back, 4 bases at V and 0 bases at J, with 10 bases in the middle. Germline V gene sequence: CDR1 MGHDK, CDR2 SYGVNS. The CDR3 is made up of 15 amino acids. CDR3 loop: CASSGYRDSGNTIYF. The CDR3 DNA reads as TGTGCCAGCAGTGGGTACAGGGACTCTGGAAACACCATATATTTT.

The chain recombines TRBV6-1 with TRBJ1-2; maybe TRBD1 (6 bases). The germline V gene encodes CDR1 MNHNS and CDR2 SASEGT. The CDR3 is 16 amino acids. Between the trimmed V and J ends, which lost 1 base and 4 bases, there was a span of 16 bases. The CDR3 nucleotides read TGTGCCAGCAGTGAAGTAATCGGGGGGGGCGGCTATGGCTACACCTTC. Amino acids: CASSEVIGGGGYGYTF.